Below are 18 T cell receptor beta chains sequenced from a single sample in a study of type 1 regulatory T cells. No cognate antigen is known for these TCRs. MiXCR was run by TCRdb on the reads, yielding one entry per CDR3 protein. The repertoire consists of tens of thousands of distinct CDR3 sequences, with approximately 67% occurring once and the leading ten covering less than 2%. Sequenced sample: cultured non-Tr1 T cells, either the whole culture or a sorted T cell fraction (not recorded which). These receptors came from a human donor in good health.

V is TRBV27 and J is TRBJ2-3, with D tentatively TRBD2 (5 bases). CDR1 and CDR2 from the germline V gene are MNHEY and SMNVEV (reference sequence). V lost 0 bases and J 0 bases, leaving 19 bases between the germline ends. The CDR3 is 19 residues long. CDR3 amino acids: CASSLSRAHIQSSTDTQYF. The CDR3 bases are TGTGCCAGCAGTTTATCGCGGGCACATATCCAATCTAGCACAGATACGCAGTATTTT.

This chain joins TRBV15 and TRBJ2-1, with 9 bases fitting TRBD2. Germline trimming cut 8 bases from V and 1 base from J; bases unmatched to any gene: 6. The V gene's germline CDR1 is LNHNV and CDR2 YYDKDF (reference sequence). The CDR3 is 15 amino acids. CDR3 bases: TGTGCCACCGGGGCGGGAGGGCTTTCCTACAATGAGCAGTTCTTC. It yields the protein CATGAGGLSYNEQFF.

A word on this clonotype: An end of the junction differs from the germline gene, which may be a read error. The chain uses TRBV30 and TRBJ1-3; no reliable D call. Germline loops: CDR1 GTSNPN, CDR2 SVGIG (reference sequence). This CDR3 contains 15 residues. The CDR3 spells CTWSPTLGSGNTIYF. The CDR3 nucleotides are TGTACCTGGAGTCCCACTCTGGGCTCTGGAAACACCATATATTTT.

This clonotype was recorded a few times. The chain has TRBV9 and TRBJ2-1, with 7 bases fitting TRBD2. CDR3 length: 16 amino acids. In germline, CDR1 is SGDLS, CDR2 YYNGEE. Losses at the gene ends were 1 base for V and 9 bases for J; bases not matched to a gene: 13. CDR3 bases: TGTGCCAGCAGCGTAACCCTGGCGGGAGCCTCAGGTGAGCAGTTCTTC. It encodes CASSVTLAGASGEQFF.

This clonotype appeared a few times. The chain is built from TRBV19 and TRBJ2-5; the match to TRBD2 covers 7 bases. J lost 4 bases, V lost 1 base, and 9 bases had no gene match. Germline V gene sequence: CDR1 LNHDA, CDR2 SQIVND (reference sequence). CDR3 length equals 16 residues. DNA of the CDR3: TGTGCCAGTAGTATAGCCGGACTAGGGAGGAGAGAGACCCAGTACTTC. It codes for CASSIAGLGRRETQYF.

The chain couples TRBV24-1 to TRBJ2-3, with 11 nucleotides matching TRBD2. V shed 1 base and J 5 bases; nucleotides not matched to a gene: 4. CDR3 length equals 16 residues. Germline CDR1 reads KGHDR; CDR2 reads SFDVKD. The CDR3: CATSDLTSGSGDTQYF. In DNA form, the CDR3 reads TGTGCCACCAGTGATTTAACTAGCGGGAGTGGAGATACGCAGTATTTT.

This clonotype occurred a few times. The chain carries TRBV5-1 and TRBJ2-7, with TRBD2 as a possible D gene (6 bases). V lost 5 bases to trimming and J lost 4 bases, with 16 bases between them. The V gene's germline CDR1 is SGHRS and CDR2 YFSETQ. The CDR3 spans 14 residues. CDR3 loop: CASRGDGSSYEQYF. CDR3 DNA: TGCGCCAGCAGGGGAGACGGGAGTAGTTACGAGCAGTACTTC.

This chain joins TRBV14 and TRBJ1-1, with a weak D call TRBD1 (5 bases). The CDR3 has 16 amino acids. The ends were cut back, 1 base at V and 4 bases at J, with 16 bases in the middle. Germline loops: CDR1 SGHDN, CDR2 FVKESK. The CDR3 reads CASSQGVIGVFTEAFF. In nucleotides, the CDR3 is TGTGCCAGCAGCCAAGGCGTGATAGGGGTGTTCACTGAAGCTTTCTTT.

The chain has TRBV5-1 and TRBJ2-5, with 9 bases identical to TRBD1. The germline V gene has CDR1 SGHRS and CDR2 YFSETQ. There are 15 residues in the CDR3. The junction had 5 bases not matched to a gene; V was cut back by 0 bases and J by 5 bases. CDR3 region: CASSLEQGASETQYF. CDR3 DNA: TGCGCCAGCAGCTTGGAACAGGGGGCTTCGGAGACCCAGTACTTC.

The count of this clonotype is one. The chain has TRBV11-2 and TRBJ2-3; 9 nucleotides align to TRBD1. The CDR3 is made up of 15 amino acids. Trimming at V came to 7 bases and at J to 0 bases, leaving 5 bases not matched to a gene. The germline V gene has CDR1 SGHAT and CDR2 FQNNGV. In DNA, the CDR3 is TGTGCCAGCACCCCAGGACAGGGGAGCACAGATACGCAGTATTTT. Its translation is CASTPGQGSTDTQYF.

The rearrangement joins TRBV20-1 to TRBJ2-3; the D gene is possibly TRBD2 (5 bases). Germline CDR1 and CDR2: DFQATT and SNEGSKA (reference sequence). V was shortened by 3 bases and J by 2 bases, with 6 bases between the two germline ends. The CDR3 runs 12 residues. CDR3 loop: CSASGNTDTQYF. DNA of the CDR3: TGCAGTGCTAGCGGGAACACAGATACGCAGTATTTT.

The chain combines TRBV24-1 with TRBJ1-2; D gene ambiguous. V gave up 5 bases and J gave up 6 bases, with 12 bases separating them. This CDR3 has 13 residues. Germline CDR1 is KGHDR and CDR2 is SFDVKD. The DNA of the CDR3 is TGTGCCACCAGTGGCGCAGGTGTAGATGGCTACACCTTC. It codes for CATSGAGVDGYTF.

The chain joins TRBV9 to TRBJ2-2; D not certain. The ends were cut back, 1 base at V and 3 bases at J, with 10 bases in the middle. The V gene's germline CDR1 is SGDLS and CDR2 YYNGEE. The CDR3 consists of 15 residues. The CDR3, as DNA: TGTGCCAGCAGCGTACTCAGCCGGGACACCGGGGAGCTGTTTTTT. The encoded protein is CASSVLSRDTGELFF.

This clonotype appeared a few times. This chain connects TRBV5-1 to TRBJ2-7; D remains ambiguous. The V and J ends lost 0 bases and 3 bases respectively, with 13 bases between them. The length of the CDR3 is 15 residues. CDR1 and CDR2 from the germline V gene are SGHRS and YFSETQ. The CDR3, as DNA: TGCGCCAGCAGCTTGGGTCACGCGCAGAACTACGAGCAGTACTTC. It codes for CASSLGHAQNYEQYF.

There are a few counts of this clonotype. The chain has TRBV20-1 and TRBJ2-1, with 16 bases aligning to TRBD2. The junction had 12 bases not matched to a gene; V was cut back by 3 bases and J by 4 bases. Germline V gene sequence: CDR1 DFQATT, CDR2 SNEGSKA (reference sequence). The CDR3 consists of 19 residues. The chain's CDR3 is CSASPSIGTSGRGYNEQFF. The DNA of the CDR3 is TGCAGTGCTAGCCCATCGATAGGGACTAGCGGGAGGGGGTACAATGAGCAGTTCTTC.

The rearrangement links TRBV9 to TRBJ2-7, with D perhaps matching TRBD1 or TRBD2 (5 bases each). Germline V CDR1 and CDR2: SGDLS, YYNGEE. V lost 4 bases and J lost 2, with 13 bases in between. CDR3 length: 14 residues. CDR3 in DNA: TGTGCCAGCAGCCCCCCAGGGACCACCTACGAGCAGTACTTC. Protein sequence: CASSPPGTTYEQYF.

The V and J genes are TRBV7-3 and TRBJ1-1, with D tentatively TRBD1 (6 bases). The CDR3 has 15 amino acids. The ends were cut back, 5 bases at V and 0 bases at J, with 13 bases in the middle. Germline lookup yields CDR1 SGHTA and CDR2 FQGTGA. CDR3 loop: CASSDRTGLNTEAFF. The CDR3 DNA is TGTGCCAGCAGCGACCGAACAGGGTTGAACACTGAAGCTTTCTTT.

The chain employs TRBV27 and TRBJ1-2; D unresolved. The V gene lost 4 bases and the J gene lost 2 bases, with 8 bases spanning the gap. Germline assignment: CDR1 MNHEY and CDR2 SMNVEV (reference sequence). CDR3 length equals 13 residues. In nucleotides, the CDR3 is TGTGCCAGCAGTTCGCAGGAGAACTATGGCTACACCTTC. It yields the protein CASSSQENYGYTF.